This T cell receptor beta chain was documented in a study of CXCR3-negative and CXCR3-positive naive CD8 T cells. Notes on the study in general: Naive CXCR3-negative cells resembled naive CXCR3-positive cells in TRBV-TRBJ usage; memory cells differed. More hydrophobic TRB CDR3s were found in CXCR3-positive naive cells than in CXCR3-negative naive cells.

Cells classed as naive CD8+ T cells were CD45RO-CCR7+CD27+CD95-. UMI-labeled 5' RACE yielded the TRB cDNA libraries. TCRdb reprocessed the 5' RACE reads, keeping one entry per CDR3 protein, no DNA. The sample has over 150,000 distinct CDR3 sequences. Germline CDR1 and CDR2: SGHVS and FNYEAQ. The CDR3 covers 15 residues. To note about this clonotype: What it recognizes is unknown.

Material: naive CXCR3+ CD8+ T cells from blood. The subset was: CD45RO-CCR7+CD27+CD95- naive CD8+ T cells expressing CXCR3 (TNR3+). The receptor comes from a human donor in good health. Some clones in this sample may be carry-over from other donors' samples. This chain links TRBV7-6 with TRBJ1-3. The CDR3 spells CASSLAGAVGNTIYF.